What follows are 20 T cell receptor beta chains derived from one specimen sequenced in a study. Cells sorted as Tregs were CD4+, CD25+ and CD127-/low. TCRdb called the 5' RACE reads again in MiXCR, with one record for every CDR3 protein. Among about 10,000 distinct CDR3 sequences, around a quarter were seen once, and the ten largest hold around 3.1%. Sequencing input: Tregs sorted from a lymph node. The receptor set was obtained from a female donor with breast cancer.

This clonotype has a count of ten or more. This CDR3 reads CASSQDWGRAGETQYF. CDR3 nucleotides: TGTGCCAGCAGCCAAGATTGGGGGAGGGCCGGAGAGACCCAGTACTTC. The chain is built from TRBV4-2 and TRBJ2-5; 7 nucleotides agree with TRBD2. After removal of 0 bases from V and 4 bases from J, the junction contained 8 bases not matched to a gene. CDR3 size: 16 residues. Germline V CDR1 and CDR2: LGHNA, YNFKEQ.

The chain links TRBV5-1 to TRBJ2-3, with D perhaps matching TRBD2 (6 bases). V was pared by 6 bases and J by 2 bases, with 16 bases between. From germline, CDR1 is SGHRS and CDR2 YFSETQ. The CDR3 has 15 amino acids. The CDR3 is CASKRGGASTDTQYF. As DNA, the CDR3 is TGCGCCAGCAAGAGAGGAGGGGCCTCCACAGATACGCAGTATTTT.

To note about this clonotype: The junction departs from the called germline gene at one end, perhaps through a read error. CDR3 sequence (DNA): TGTGCCAGCAGTCCCCGCGGACGGAACGCCGGGGAGCTGTTTTTT. Residues: CASSPRGRNAGELFF. This sequence joins TRBV27 and TRBJ2-2, with unresolved D. CDR3 length: 15 amino acids. In germline, CDR1 is MNHEY, CDR2 SMNVEV (reference sequence).

With respect to this clonotype: A much bigger clone sits one base away, suggesting this may be a read error. The final CDR3 position lacks the conserved phenylalanine or tryptophan, pointing to a likely read error. V gene TRBV9 combines with J gene TRBJ1-1; no firm D call. Germline CDR1 is SGDLS and CDR2 is YYNGEE. CDR3 length equals 16 residues. V was clipped by 0 bases and J by 0 bases, with 12 bases between them. CDR3 loop: CASSVAREGMNTEAFV. CDR3 bases: TGTGCCAGCAGCGTAGCTAGGGAGGGAATGAACACTGAAGCTTTCGTT.

In its sample, this clonotype is medium-sized. This rearrangement joins TRBV6-5 to TRBJ2-2; weak D call: TRBD2 (6 bases). This CDR3 spans 16 amino acids. CDR1 and CDR2 (germline): MNHEY, SVGAGI. Trimming removed 2 bases from V and 0 bases from J, with 10 bases in between. For the CDR3, the DNA is TGTGCCAGCAGTTACGGGACTTACGCGAACACCGGGGAGCTGTTTTTT. Amino acid sequence: CASSYGTYANTGELFF.

The chain carries TRBV2 and TRBJ2-1, with a tentative D call TRBD2 (6 bases). Germline CDR1 SNHLY, CDR2 FYNNEI. V was clipped by 9 bases and J by 2 bases, with 20 bases between them. There are 16 residues in the CDR3. CDR3 in DNA: TGTGCCAGAGCCCAAGTGGGCGGGAACACCTACAATGAGCAGTTCTTC. This gives the protein CARAQVGGNTYNEQFF.

This clonotype was seen at least ten times. V and J are TRBV4-1 and TRBJ2-1, with D possibly TRBD2 on 5 matching bases. V lost 1 base, J lost 7 bases, and 23 bases lay in between. Germline V gene data show CDR1 as MGHRA and CDR2 as YSYEKL. The CDR3 totals 18 residues. The CDR3 coding sequence is TGCGCCAGCAGCCAAGCAGCTGGCGGGCATGGGATCAAGAATGAGCAGTTCTTC. Protein sequence: CASSQAAGGHGIKNEQFF.

A note on this clonotype: The junction does not match germline at one end; this may be a read error. This chain connects TRBV27 to TRBJ2-7, with 7 bases matching TRBD1. CDR1 MNHEY and CDR2 SMNVEV come from the germline V gene (reference sequence). The CDR3 sequence is 13 residues long. The CDR3 region is CASSDRESGERYF. The CDR3, as DNA: TGTGCCAGCAGCGACAGGGAGAGTGGCGAGCGGTACTTC.

A word on this clonotype: This CDR3 fails to terminate in the conserved phenylalanine or tryptophan, so it likely reflects a read error. The rearrangement links TRBV7-3 to TRBJ2-2; the match to TRBD2 covers 10 bases. CDR1 is SGHTA, CDR2 FQGTGA, per germline. This CDR3 contains 16 residues. CDR3 sequence reads: CASGLGLAGATGELFI. The CDR3 DNA sequence: TGTGCCAGCGGCTTAGGCCTAGCGGGGGCCACCGGGGAGCTGTTTATT.

This sequence joins TRBV4-1 and TRBJ2-7, with D possibly being TRBD1 (6 bases). Germline V lookup: CDR1 MGHRA, CDR2 YSYEKL. The CDR3 spans 16 residues. Trimming took 0 bases from V and 0 from J, leaving 12 bases between them. The CDR3: CASSQDNRESSYEQYF. As DNA, the CDR3 is TGCGCCAGCAGCCAAGATAACAGGGAGAGCTCCTACGAGCAGTACTTC.

This clonotype showed up just a few times. V is TRBV5-6 and J is TRBJ2-5, with 8 nucleotides matching TRBD1. Unmatched junction bases numbered 13, after V lost 4 bases and J lost 5 bases. Germline values: CDR1 SGHDT, CDR2 YYEEEE. The length of the CDR3 is 16 residues. CDR3 sequence reads: CASSSDRGGIRETQYF. The CDR3 DNA follows: TGTGCCAGCAGCAGTGACAGGGGTGGGATTCGGGAGACCCAGTACTTC.

The gene calls are TRBV18 and TRBJ2-1, with D unresolved. The CDR3 loop spans 16 amino acids. V lost 1 base and J lost 0, with 10 bases in between. Germline V gene sequence: CDR1 KGHSH, CDR2 LQKENI. Here the CDR3 reads CASSPQAPSSYNEQFF. The DNA of the CDR3 is TGTGCCAGCTCACCACAAGCACCGAGCTCCTACAATGAGCAGTTCTTC.

This sequence joins TRBV5-1 and TRBJ1-2; a weak D match, TRBD1 (6 bases). The CDR3 totals 17 residues. The germline CDR1 and CDR2 sequences are SGHRS and YFSETQ. Trimming stripped 0 bases from V and 5 bases from J, with 20 bases between. The CDR3 DNA is TGCGCCAGCAGCTTGGCTGGGACATGGAGTAGCAATTATGGCTACACCTTC. It translates to CASSLAGTWSSNYGYTF.

At least ten counts were recorded for this clonotype. The J gene is TRBJ2-1, the V gene TRBV20-1; D perhaps matches TRBD2 (5 bases). The CDR3 length is 17 residues. Germline V gene data show CDR1 as DFQATT and CDR2 as SNEGSKA (reference sequence). Trimming stripped 0 bases from V and 2 bases from J, with 17 bases between. CDR3 protein: CSARDLAGPPTYNEQFF. The CDR3 DNA follows: TGCAGTGCTAGAGATCTCGCGGGCCCGCCGACCTACAATGAGCAGTTCTTC.

This clonotype was observed many times. A much bigger clone sits one base away, suggesting this may be a read error. The J gene is TRBJ2-7, the V gene TRBV7-2; weak D call: TRBD1 (6 bases). CDR1 and CDR2 (germline): SGHTA, FQGNSA. The length of the CDR3 is 14 residues. In DNA, the CDR3 is TGTGCCAGCAGCTTAGGGATGGGGGCTTACGGGCAGTACTTC. Its protein product is CASSLGMGAYGQYF.

Turning to this clonotype: Possible read error: a much larger clone is one base away. V gene TRBV6-1 combines with J gene TRBJ2-1; 7 bases are shared with TRBD1. The CDR3 consists of 16 residues. Looked up from germline, CDR1 is MNHNS and CDR2 is SASEGT. This CDR3 is CAGSEKRGPPNNEQFF. The CDR3 bases are TGTGCCGGCAGTGAAAAGAGGGGGCCACCAAACAATGAGCAGTTCTTC.

This clonotype has only a few counts. The chain is built from TRBV9 and TRBJ2-5, with 7 bases that match TRBD1. Germline V gives CDR1 SGDLS, CDR2 YYNGEE. The CDR3 is made up of 15 amino acids. Trimming cost V 3 bases and J 1 base; bases outside gene matches: 6. The CDR3 DNA follows: TGTGCCAGCAGCGACGGACAGGCCATCCAAGAGACCCAGTACTTC. Translated, it gives CASSDGQAIQETQYF.

This clonotype was observed many times. V gene TRBV9 combines with J gene TRBJ2-1; D possibly corresponds to TRBD2 (6 bases). There are 16 residues in the CDR3. The V end was cut by 3 bases, the J end by 7 bases, with 20 bases between. Germline V gene lookup returns CDR1 SGDLS and CDR2 YYNGEE. CDR3 loop: CASSDGPGDMRNEQFF. The CDR3 nucleotides are TGTGCCAGCAGCGACGGGCCGGGAGATATGAGGAATGAGCAGTTCTTC.

To note about this clonotype: A read error may be the cause here, since a much bigger clone is one base away. J is TRBJ2-1 and V is TRBV11-2, with D maybe TRBD2 (5 bases). Trimming pared 5 bases from V and 8 bases from J, leaving 13 bases between. Germline V gives CDR1 SGHAT, CDR2 FQNNGV. This CDR3 is 13 amino acids long. The CDR3 sequence: CASSPYDGDEQFF. Here the CDR3 DNA reads TGTGCCAGCAGCCCTTACGACGGGGATGAGCAGTTCTTC. Full variable domain (missing parts from reference TRBV11-2 and TRBJ2-1): EAGVAQSPRYKIIEKRQSVAFWCNPISGHATLYWYQQILGQGPKLLIQFQNNGVVDDSQLPKDRFSAERLKGVDSTLKIQPAKLEDSAVYLCASSPYDGDEQFFGPGTRLTVL.

This clonotype is judged medium-sized. The V call is TRBV4-1, the J call TRBJ1-5; D is unclear. The ends were cut back, 4 bases at V and 6 bases at J, with 13 bases in the middle. Germline CDR1 MGHRA, CDR2 YSYEKL. This CDR3 is 14 amino acids long. The CDR3 nucleotides are TGCGCCAGCAGCCCTGGCGAGTTGGGTCAGCCCCAGCATTTT. The encoded protein is CASSPGELGQPQHF.